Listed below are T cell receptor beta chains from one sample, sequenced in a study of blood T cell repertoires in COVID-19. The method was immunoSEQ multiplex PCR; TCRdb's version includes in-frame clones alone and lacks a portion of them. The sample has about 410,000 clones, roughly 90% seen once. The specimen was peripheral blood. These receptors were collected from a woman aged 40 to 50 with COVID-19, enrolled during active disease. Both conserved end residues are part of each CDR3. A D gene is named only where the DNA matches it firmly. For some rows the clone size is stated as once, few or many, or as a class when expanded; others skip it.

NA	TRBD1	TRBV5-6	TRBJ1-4	CASSFWNRGVGEKLFF	TGTGCCAGCAGTTTTTGGAACAGGGGTGTAGGTGAAAAACTGTTTTTT
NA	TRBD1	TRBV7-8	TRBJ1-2	CASSLTIRGPNYGYTF	TGTGCCAGCAGCTTAACGATCAGGGGGCCCAACTATGGCTACACCTTC
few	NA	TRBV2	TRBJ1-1	CASKEASKNTEAFF	TGTGCCAGCAAAGAAGCAAGCAAGAACACTGAAGCTTTCTTT
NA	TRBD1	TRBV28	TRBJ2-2	CASTQRDRVIAGELFF	TGTGCCAGCACCCAACGGGACAGGGTAATTGCCGGGGAGCTGTTTTTT
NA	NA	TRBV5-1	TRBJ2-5	CASSVRQETQYF	TGCGCCAGCAGCGTCAGACAAGAGACCCAGTACTTC
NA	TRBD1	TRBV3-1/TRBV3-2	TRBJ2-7	CASSQTGFGHEQYF	TGTGCCAGCAGCCAGACAGGGTTCGGGCACGAGCAGTACTTC
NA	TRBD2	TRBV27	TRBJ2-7	CASLSGTSHEQYF	TGTGCCAGCCTTAGCGGGACCTCTCACGAGCAGTACTTC
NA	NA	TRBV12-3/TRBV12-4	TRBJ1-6	CASSLNSPLHF	TGTGCCAGCAGTCTGAATTCACCCCTCCACTTT
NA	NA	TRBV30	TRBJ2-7	CAWSSPNYEQYF	TGTGCCTGGAGTAGCCCCAACTACGAGCAGTACTTC
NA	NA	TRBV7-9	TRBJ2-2	CASSPPGGHGGELFF	TGTGCCAGCAGCCCCCCCGGGGGGCACGGCGGGGAGCTGTTTTTT
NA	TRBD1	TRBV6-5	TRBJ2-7	CASSYADRGRGEQYF	TGTGCCAGCAGTTACGCCGACAGGGGGCGAGGCGAGCAGTACTTC
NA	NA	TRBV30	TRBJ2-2	CAWSHRNTGELFF	TGTGCCTGGAGTCACAGGAACACCGGGGAGCTGTTTTTT
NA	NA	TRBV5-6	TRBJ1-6	CASSLGREDSPLHF	TGTGCCAGCAGCTTGGGCAGGGAGGACTCACCCCTCCACTTT
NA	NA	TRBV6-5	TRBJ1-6	CASSSQGSGSPLHF	TGTGCCAGCAGTTCACAGGGAAGCGGTTCACCCCTCCACTTT
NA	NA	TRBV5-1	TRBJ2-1	CASSLEAGEGNEQFF	TGCGCCAGCAGCTTGGAGGCAGGGGAGGGCAATGAGCAGTTCTTC
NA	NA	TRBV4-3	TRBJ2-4	CASSPFIGGNIQYF	TGCGCCAGCAGCCCGTTCATAGGGGGAAACATTCAGTACTTC
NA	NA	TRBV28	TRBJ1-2	CASSPAQGFGYTF	TGTGCCAGCAGTCCGGCACAGGGATTCGGCTACACCTTC
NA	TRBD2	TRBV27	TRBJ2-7	CASSGRVGVYEQYF	TGTGCCAGCAGTGGGAGGGTAGGGGTCTACGAGCAGTACTTC
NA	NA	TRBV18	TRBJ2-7	CASSPDMADEQYF	TGTGCCAGCTCACCGGACATGGCCGACGAGCAGTACTTC
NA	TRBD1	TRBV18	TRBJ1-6	CASSPLNTGGYSPLHF	TGTGCCAGCTCACCTCTTAATACAGGGGGCTATTCACCCCTCCACTTT
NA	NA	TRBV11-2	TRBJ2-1	CASSLGTGSSYNEQFF	TGTGCCAGCAGCTTAGGTACGGGTAGCTCCTACAATGAGCAGTTCTTC
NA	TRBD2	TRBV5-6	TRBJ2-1	CASSFREFGTSGGNEQFF	TGTGCCAGCAGCTTTCGAGAGTTCGGGACTAGCGGAGGGAATGAGCAGTTCTTC
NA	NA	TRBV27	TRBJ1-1	CASNRIGGMNTEAFF	TGTGCCAGCAATAGAATAGGCGGCATGAACACTGAAGCTTTCTTT
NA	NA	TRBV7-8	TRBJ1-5	CASSPNNQPQHF	TGTGCCAGCAGCCCCAACAATCAGCCCCAGCATTTT
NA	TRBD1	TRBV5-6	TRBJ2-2	CASSHPGTGNTGELFF	TGTGCCAGCAGCCACCCCGGGACAGGGAACACCGGGGAGCTGTTTTTT
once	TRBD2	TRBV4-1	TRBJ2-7	CARRQALAGVDYEQYF	TGCGCCAGGCGTCAGGCGTTAGCGGGAGTAGACTACGAGCAGTACTTC
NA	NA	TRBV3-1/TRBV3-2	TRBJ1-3	CASSQPLDSSGNTIYF	TGTGCCAGCAGCCAACCCCTCGACAGTTCTGGAAACACCATATATTTT
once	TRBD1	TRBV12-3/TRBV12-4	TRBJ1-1	CASSSQGATEAFF	TGTGCCAGCAGTTCCCAGGGGGCGACTGAAGCTTTCTTT
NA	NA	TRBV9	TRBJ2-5	CASSDRLAGETQYF	TGTGCCAGCAGCGACCGGCTAGCAGGAGAGACCCAGTACTTC
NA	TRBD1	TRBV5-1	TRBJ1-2	CASRRRDRGDGYTF	TGCGCCAGCAGACGACGGGACAGGGGAGACGGCTACACCTTC
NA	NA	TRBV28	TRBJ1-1	CASLRRTANTEAFF	TGTGCCAGCCTGCGTCGGACTGCGAACACTGAAGCTTTCTTT
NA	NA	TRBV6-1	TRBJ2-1	CASSETREKQFF	TGTGCCAGCAGTGAGACCCGGGAAAAGCAGTTCTTC
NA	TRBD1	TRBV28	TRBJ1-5	CASSLYVGQGNQPQHF	TGTGCCAGCAGTTTATATGTGGGACAGGGGAATCAGCCCCAGCATTTT
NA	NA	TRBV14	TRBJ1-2	CASSQVSGRVTYGYTF	TGTGCCAGCAGCCAAGTCTCGGGCAGGGTTACCTATGGCTACACCTTC
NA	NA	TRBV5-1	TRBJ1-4	CASSLVGATTNEKLFF	TGCGCCAGCAGCTTGGTAGGGGCCACAACTAATGAAAAACTGTTTTTT
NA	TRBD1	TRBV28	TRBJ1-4	CASSSGGNNEKLFF	TGTGCCAGCAGTTCAGGGGGCAATAATGAAAAACTGTTTTTT
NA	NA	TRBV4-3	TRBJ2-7	CASSRDRRGDSYEQYF	TGCGCCAGCAGCCGAGATCGGCGGGGAGACTCCTACGAGCAGTACTTC